This TCR beta chain was profiled in a study of immune cell composition in non-small cell lung cancer. Regarding the study as a whole: Top 10 clone scores and clonality were higher in squamous than adenocarcinoma. Overall clonality, unlike maximal tumour-associated clone frequency, did not predict TIL reactivity.

After removal of 4 bases from V and 7 bases from J, the junction contained 6 bases not matched to a gene. The germline V gene encodes CDR1 SQVTM and CDR2 ANQGSEA. The CDR3 loop spans 14 amino acids. Of note for this clone: Its antigen is currently unknown.

Sequencing was performed with immunoSEQ multiplex PCR; in TCRdb, only in-frame clones are kept and a portion is missing. The sample has over 9,500 clones; about 60% are singletons. This clonotype was sampled from a human donor with non-small cell lung cancer. The source material was lung tumor tissue. The rearrangement links TRBV29-1 to TRBJ2-1; 11 bases are shared with TRBD2. The DNA of the CDR3 is TGCAGCGTTGTCTTCGCTAGCGGGAGGAATGAGCAGTTCTTC. As protein: CSVVFASGRNEQFF.